This is a list of T cell receptor beta chains from one sample in a study of blood T cell repertoires in COVID-19. Some clones are missing from TCRdb's copy, which holds only in-frame ones; the method was immunoSEQ multiplex PCR. The sample carries a few hundred thousand clones, approximately 86% recorded once. The material sequenced was peripheral blood. The receptors were gathered from a human donor with COVID-19, enrolled during active disease. The donor label of this sample is uncertain. The CDR3 runs from the conserved cysteine through the conserved F or W. Each record gives: J gene, clone size, V gene, D gene, CDR3 DNA, CDR3 protein. A D gene is named only where the DNA matches it firmly. The listing skips clone size in some rows; elsewhere it reads once, few, many or a size class.

J: TRBJ1-2; size: -; V: TRBV5-1; D: -; DNA: TGCGCCAGCAGCTTGGACCCCTCGGGGGTCAACTATGGCTACACCTTC; CDR3: CASSLDPSGVNYGYTF
J: TRBJ1-6; size: -; V: TRBV5-6; D: -; DNA: TGTGCCAGCAGCTGGGGAGGGAGGGGAGGACGATCACCCCTCCACTTT; CDR3: CASSWGGRGGRSPLHF
J: TRBJ2-3; size: -; V: TRBV3-1/TRBV3-2; D: TRBD1; DNA: TGTGCCAGCAGCCAAGCCCCAAGGACAGGGGGGTCAGATACGCAGTATTTT; CDR3: CASSQAPRTGGSDTQYF
J: TRBJ1-6; size: -; V: TRBV3-1/TRBV3-2; D: -; DNA: TGTGCCAGCAGCCAAGATATCGTTAATTCACCCCTCCACTTT; CDR3: CASSQDIVNSPLHF
J: TRBJ1-1; size: -; V: TRBV18; D: TRBD1; DNA: TGTGCCAGCTCACCCCCGACAGGGCTGAACACTGAAGCTTTCTTT; CDR3: CASSPPTGLNTEAFF
J: TRBJ1-2; size: -; V: TRBV28; D: -; DNA: TGTGCCAGCAGTTTGGGAGGGGCGGGCGGCTACACCTTC; CDR3: CASSLGGAGGYTF
J: TRBJ2-1; size: once; V: TRBV7-3; D: TRBD2; DNA: TGTGCCAGATACGGCTCCGCGGGAGATCTAAATGAGCAGTTCTTC; CDR3: CARYGSAGDLNEQFF
J: TRBJ1-1; size: -; V: TRBV20-1; D: -; DNA: TGCAGTGCCAGTGGAAGTCGGGGGGCGGCTTTTGAAGCTTTCTTT; CDR3: CSASGSRGAAFEAFF
J: TRBJ1-1; size: few; V: TRBV13; D: TRBD1; DNA: TGTGCCAGCAGCATACGACAGGGGACGAGGGGGAACACTGAAGCTTTCTTT; CDR3: CASSIRQGTRGNTEAFF
J: TRBJ2-5; size: -; V: TRBV10-2; D: TRBD2; DNA: TGCGCCAGCAGAACAGGGACTAGAGAGACCCAGTACTTC; CDR3: CASRTGTRETQYF
J: TRBJ2-2; size: -; V: TRBV27; D: TRBD2; DNA: TGTGCCAGCAGTTTAGCCCGCTTGACTAGCGGGCTCCCCGGGGAGCTGTTTTTT; CDR3: CASSLARLTSGLPGELFF
J: TRBJ1-6; size: once; V: TRBV6-5; D: TRBD1; DNA: TGTGCCAGCAGTTACTCGGACAGGGAATATTCACCCCTCCACTTT; CDR3: CASSYSDREYSPLHF
J: TRBJ1-1; size: -; V: TRBV12-3/TRBV12-4; D: -; DNA: TGTGCCTGCCAAGAGGGGAACACTGAAGCTTTCTTT; CDR3: CACQEGNTEAFF
J: TRBJ1-5; size: -; V: TRBV9; D: -; DNA: TGTGCCAGCAGCCGTGCGGGTAGCAATCAGCCCCAGCATTTT; CDR3: CASSRAGSNQPQHF
J: TRBJ2-1; size: -; V: TRBV27; D: -; DNA: TGTGCCAGCAGTTTTAGGCGGGAATTTACCTTTCACCACAATGAGCAGTTCTTC; CDR3: CASSFRREFTFHHNEQFF
J: TRBJ1-3; size: -; V: TRBV9; D: -; DNA: TGTGCCAGCAGCGTAGGTACAGGGTGGACTGGAAACACCATATATTTT; CDR3: CASSVGTGWTGNTIYF
J: TRBJ2-7; size: -; V: TRBV27; D: TRBD1; DNA: TGTGCCAGCAGTTTAATAGGCTCAGGGGGAACCTACGAGCAGTACTTC; CDR3: CASSLIGSGGTYEQYF
J: TRBJ1-3; size: -; V: TRBV6-5; D: TRBD1; DNA: TGTGCCAGCACCTCAGGACAGGGACGAAACACCATATATTTT; CDR3: CASTSGQGRNTIYF
J: TRBJ2-3; size: -; V: TRBV5-1; D: TRBD2; DNA: TGCGCCAGCGGACTAGCGGGAGTCGGGGGAGATACGCAGTATTTT; CDR3: CASGLAGVGGDTQYF
J: TRBJ2-1; size: -; V: TRBV7-2; D: -; DNA: TGTGCCAGCACCCTGGGCGCGGGGCGCGAGCAGTTCTTC; CDR3: CASTLGAGREQFF
J: TRBJ1-1; size: -; V: TRBV6-2/TRBV6-3; D: TRBD1; DNA: TGTGCCAGCAGTTACACGGCAGGGGGCACTGAAGCTTTCTTT; CDR3: CASSYTAGGTEAFF
J: TRBJ1-3; size: once; V: TRBV4-1; D: -; DNA: TGCGCCAGCAGCCAAGATAGAAGAGTCTCTGGAAACACCATATATTTT; CDR3: CASSQDRRVSGNTIYF
J: TRBJ1-2; size: -; V: TRBV11-2; D: -; DNA: TGTGCCAGCAGCACCACGCGGCGGCGAACTAACTATGGCTACACCTTC; CDR3: CASSTTRRRTNYGYTF
J: TRBJ2-1; size: -; V: TRBV6-4; D: -; DNA: TGTGCCAGCAGTGTGGAGATGAGCTCCTACAATGAGCAGTTCTTC; CDR3: CASSVEMSSYNEQFF
J: TRBJ1-5; size: -; V: TRBV7-2; D: TRBD1; DNA: TGTGCCAGCAGCTTAGCTTGGGGACAGGGGGGCAATCAGCCCCAGCATTTT; CDR3: CASSLAWGQGGNQPQHF
J: TRBJ2-1; size: -; V: TRBV7-2; D: TRBD2; DNA: TGTGCCAGCAGCTTAGCGGGGACTAGCGGGAGGTCGGGCAATGAGCAGTTCTTC; CDR3: CASSLAGTSGRSGNEQFF
J: TRBJ1-1; size: few; V: TRBV19; D: TRBD1; DNA: TGTGCCAGTAGTATTCAAGGGACAGTTGAAGCTTTCTTT; CDR3: CASSIQGTVEAFF
J: TRBJ2-7; size: -; V: TRBV7-2; D: -; DNA: TGTGCCAGCAGCTTAGATGCCAGGGTCGACGAGCAGTACTTC; CDR3: CASSLDARVDEQYF
J: TRBJ2-1; size: -; V: TRBV9; D: TRBD2; DNA: TGTGCCAGCAGCGTAGTATGGACTAGCGGTAACAATGAGCAGTTCTTC; CDR3: CASSVVWTSGNNEQFF
J: TRBJ2-3; size: once; V: TRBV7-2; D: TRBD1; DNA: TGTGCCAGCAGCACACGGACAGGGGGCACAGATACGCAGTATTTT; CDR3: CASSTRTGGTDTQYF
J: TRBJ2-1; size: -; V: TRBV6-6; D: -; DNA: TGTGCCAGCACCCCGGTGTCCTACAATGAGCAGTTCTTC; CDR3: CASTPVSYNEQFF
J: TRBJ1-1; size: few; V: TRBV7-2; D: TRBD1; DNA: TGTGCCAGCAGCTTAACAGGGGGATTCAACACTGAAGCTTTCTTT; CDR3: CASSLTGGFNTEAFF
J: TRBJ1-1; size: -; V: TRBV10-2; D: -; DNA: TGCGCCAGCTCTGCGACGCTACAGGAGAACACTGAAGCTTTCTTT; CDR3: CASSATLQENTEAFF
J: TRBJ1-5; size: -; V: TRBV6-4; D: -; DNA: TGTGCCAGCAGTGACCCCCCCAGGAAAAATCAGCCCCAGCATTTT; CDR3: CASSDPPRKNQPQHF
J: TRBJ1-1; size: -; V: TRBV5-1; D: -; DNA: TGCGCCAGCAGCTTGACGGTTTCGAGGGCGGACACTGAAGCTTTCTTT; CDR3: CASSLTVSRADTEAFF
J: TRBJ2-5; size: -; V: TRBV7-2; D: TRBD1; DNA: TGTGCCAGCAGCCCCGGGACAGGAGAGACCCAGTACTTC; CDR3: CASSPGTGETQYF
J: TRBJ2-5; size: -; V: TRBV18; D: -; DNA: TGTGCCAGCTCATCACGACTAGAAGAGACCCAGTACTTC; CDR3: CASSSRLEETQYF
J: TRBJ2-2; size: once; V: TRBV2; D: -; DNA: TGTGCCAGCAGTCCTTTTAAGGAGCTGTTTTTT; CDR3: CASSPFKELFF
J: TRBJ1-2; size: few; V: TRBV7-9; D: -; DNA: TGTGCCAGCAGCTTAGCGCTGGCAGATTCGTATGGCTACACCTTC; CDR3: CASSLALADSYGYTF
J: TRBJ1-1; size: -; V: TRBV6-5; D: TRBD1; DNA: TGTGCCAGCAGCAGGGGACAGGGAGGAAACACTGAAGCTTTCTTT; CDR3: CASSRGQGGNTEAFF
J: TRBJ2-5; size: -; V: TRBV25-1; D: -; DNA: TGTGCCAGCAGTGAAGCCTTACTCCGGGGAGAGACCCAGTACTTC; CDR3: CASSEALLRGETQYF
J: TRBJ1-2; size: -; V: TRBV7-2; D: -; DNA: TGTGCCAGCAGCCCCAGTGTCCAGGGATGGTATGGCTACACCTTC; CDR3: CASSPSVQGWYGYTF
J: TRBJ1-5; size: few; V: TRBV10-3; D: -; DNA: TGTGCCATCAGTGACGCGCGCGATCAGCCCCAGCATTTT; CDR3: CAISDARDQPQHF
J: TRBJ1-2; size: -; V: TRBV2; D: -; DNA: TGTGCCAGCAGTGATATATTGGGGGCGATTGGCTATGGCTACACCTTC; CDR3: CASSDILGAIGYGYTF
J: TRBJ1-1; size: -; V: TRBV7-9; D: -; DNA: TGTGCCAGCAGACCTAAGACAAGGCAGCCGAACACTGAAGCTTTCTTT; CDR3: CASRPKTRQPNTEAFF
J: TRBJ2-2; size: -; V: TRBV19; D: TRBD2; DNA: TGTGCCAGTTCTAGCGGGGACTACACCGGGGAGCTGTTTTTT; CDR3: CASSSGDYTGELFF
J: TRBJ1-2; size: -; V: TRBV5-1; D: -; DNA: TGCGCCAGCAGCAAACGGGGAAACGACTATGGCTACACCTTC; CDR3: CASSKRGNDYGYTF
J: TRBJ2-5; size: -; V: TRBV3-1/TRBV3-2; D: TRBD2; DNA: TGTGCCAGCAGCCCCCTTCTAGCGGACTTCCAAGAGACCCAGTACTTC; CDR3: CASSPLLADFQETQYF
J: TRBJ2-3; size: -; V: TRBV5-4; D: TRBD2; DNA: TGTGCCAGCAGCCCCGGACTAGCGGGAGCCACGCGCACAGATACGCAGTATTTT; CDR3: CASSPGLAGATRTDTQYF
J: TRBJ2-2; size: -; V: TRBV19; D: -; DNA: TGTGCCAGTAGCCCCCTCAACACCGGGGAGCTGTTTTTT; CDR3: CASSPLNTGELFF
J: TRBJ1-4; size: -; V: TRBV9; D: -; DNA: TGTGCCAGCAGCGGAGCCCGGGGGGGGCTCGGTGAAAAACTGTTTTTT; CDR3: CASSGARGGLGEKLFF
J: TRBJ1-1; size: -; V: TRBV19; D: TRBD1; DNA: TGTGCCAGTAGTATTAGCAGGGGGCAAGGTGAAGCTTTCTTT; CDR3: CASSISRGQGEAFF
J: TRBJ1-2; size: -; V: TRBV15; D: -; DNA: TGTGCCACCAAGTATTCTTCCCAGTATGGCTACACCTTC; CDR3: CATKYSSQYGYTF
J: TRBJ1-6; size: -; V: TRBV4-1; D: TRBD1; DNA: TGCGCCAGCAGCCTTTCCAGGGGGGGACAGGGGGACTCACCCCTCCACTTT; CDR3: CASSLSRGGQGDSPLHF
J: TRBJ2-7; size: -; V: TRBV7-9; D: -; DNA: TGTGCCAGCAGCCCAGGGACACAAACCTACGAGCAGTACTTC; CDR3: CASSPGTQTYEQYF
J: TRBJ2-7; size: -; V: TRBV4-1; D: -; DNA: TGCGCCAGCAGCCAAGAGACAGACTTCTACGAGCAGTACTTC; CDR3: CASSQETDFYEQYF
J: TRBJ1-3; size: -; V: TRBV7-2; D: TRBD1; DNA: TGTGCCAGCAGCTTGTTGGGACAGTTCACCTCAGGTGGAAACACCATATATTTT; CDR3: CASSLLGQFTSGGNTIYF
J: TRBJ1-5; size: -; V: TRBV28; D: -; DNA: TGTGCCAGCAGTCGGACACAGGGCTTCCAGCCCCAGCATTTT; CDR3: CASSRTQGFQPQHF